This T cell receptor beta chain was retrieved from a study of blood T cell repertoires in COVID-19 (dated by TCRdb to the early 2020s). About the study as a whole: The collaborator samples originated in the United States, Italy and Spain and spanned the acute and convalescent phases of COVID-19. The prospective study material was composed of cDNA or gDNA derived from T cells, B-cell-depleted T cells, or PBMCs. The dataset comprised deeply sampled blood TCRbeta repertoires from subjects exposed to, actively infected with, or recovered from COVID-19. The repertoires were released in a freely available public database meant as a resource for research on the immune response to SARS-CoV-2. Samples came from the ongoing ImmuneRACE study (first 160 participants) plus 1,254 subjects from 6 global collaborators. Sample metadata almost always included a de-identified subject ID, COVID-19 status, age in years and sex. Where available, HLA class I and class II types were obtained from metadata supplied by the sample provider rather than from assay-based typing. Here is what the overall study found, with its caveats: How much clinical and demographic metadata was included differed by source and by participant, and the metadata was provided uncurated.

A note on this clone: The target of this receptor is not known. No much larger clone is present one base from it, and per-base qualities are unavailable.

V and J are truncated by 0 bases and 6 bases respectively, leaving an intervening sequence of 15 bases. For CDR1 and CDR2, the germline V gene lists LGHNA and YSLEER. The CDR3 sequence holds 16 residues, the cysteine and phenylalanine included. Only CDR3 DNA remains: 48 bases, in frame from the first base. The immunoSEQ Assay, a bias-controlled multiplex PCR, was used to amplify TCRbeta CDR3 regions from genomic DNA. The paper's data handling went like this. The number of nucleated cells in each sample was estimated from the amplification of reference gene primers within the assay. To quantify the absolute abundance of each unique TCRbeta CDR3 rearrangement, sequence reads were collapsed and filtered. Productive Simpson clonality was computed per sample as the square root of Simpson's diversity index over productive rearrangements. Entries here come from immuneACCESS through TCRdb and include only in-frame sequences with V and J called. Some clones fail to appear in such tables; in the studies checked, an unresolved V gene covers under half of the shortfall, and the cause of the remainder is unknown. The DNA gave D and trimming, while V, J and clone size come from that table. The sample table holds a few hundred thousand clones, of which 88% were seen once. Together, the top ten hold about 3% of the sample.

Enrolling through a virtual design, the prospective study's participants ranged in age from roughly 18 to 89 years and lived across 24 United States geographic areas. Cohort assignment in the prospective study relied on participant-reported clinical history from a screening survey and a study questionnaire. Recovered participants in ImmuneRACE Cohort 3 were defined as having two consecutive negative NP/OP PCR tests, clearance from a healthcare professional, or resolution of symptoms. In the prospective study, mobile phlebotomists collected whole blood, serum and a nasopharyngeal or oropharyngeal swab from each participant. Additional blood draws and questionnaires over an approximately two-month period could optionally be provided by prospective study participants. Before DNA extraction, blood samples from the prospective study were shipped at room temperature or frozen.

The sequenced sample was PBMCs or T cells enriched from blood (not recorded which). The sequence was collected from a woman in her 50s who had recovered from COVID-19. The chain is assembled from TRBV4-3 and TRBJ2-1, and the D gene may be TRBD1, 5 bases matching. CDR3 sequence: CASSQDSGRVTNEQFF. At the DNA level, the sequence is TGCGCCAGCAGCCAAGACTCCGGCAGGGTCACCAATGAGCAGTTCTTC.